This T cell receptor beta chain was obtained from a study of high-grade serous ovarian cancer treatment subgroups. Study summary: On average, approximately 15,000 reads and about 6,800 unique TCR beta rearrangements were obtained per sample. Findings and limits, study-wide: Clonal relatedness tracked neoantigen level, and by trend copy number and mutation load.

As regards this clone: Its antigen is unidentified.

Here immunoSEQ multiplex PCR was the method, and the copy in TCRdb shows in-frame clones only, minus some. This table has 25,000 to 30,000 clones, about 86% appearing once. Tumor samples were taken before definitive surgery or chemotherapy. This CDR3 contains 14 residues. V was pared by 1 base and J by 5 bases, with 5 bases of the junction left unmatched. CDR1 SGHRS and CDR2 YFSETQ come from the germline V gene. Sequenced sample: tumor tissue. This rearrangement joins TRBV5-1 to TRBJ1-1; 7 bases match TRBD1. This receptor was obtained from a human donor with high-grade serous ovarian cancer. CDR3 protein: CASSLRQGGTEAFF. The CDR3 DNA reads TGCGCCAGCAGCTTGAGACAGGGCGGGACTGAAGCTTTCTTT.